This TCR beta chain was obtained from a study of T cell repertoires in cytomegalovirus infection. Study summary: The authors relied on CMV epitopes, both recently identified HLA-C-restricted and well-studied HLA-B-restricted. Through public TCR beta signatures, both CMV infection and matching HLA type were indicated. General study results and limits: Cumulated frequencies of public TCR beta families served to identify carriers of CMV plus the relevant HLA. The response measured ex vivo was dominated by TCR beta clonotypes (HLA-C-restricted and CMV-specific).

The CDR3 has 14 residues. V was clipped by 0 bases and J by 8 bases, with 11 bases between them. CDR1 and CDR2 from the germline V gene are MNHEY and SMNVEV (reference sequence). To note about this clonotype: Its specificity is unknown.

TCRdb passed the reads through MiXCR, listing each CDR3 protein once. Here the sample spans about half a million distinct CDR3 sequences, roughly a third being singletons. The clonotype comes from a human donor in good health (CMV status not recorded). Some clones in this sample may be carry-over from other donors' samples. Sample: cultured PBMCs, taken from culture after CMV antigen stimulation. This chain links TRBV27 with TRBJ1-3; weak D call: TRBD1 (5 bases). CDR3 in DNA: TGTGCCAGCAGTTTATCGATCAGGGCGGACACCATATATTTT. The encoded protein is CASSLSIRADTIYF.